The 2 T cell receptor beta chains below come from one sample, sequenced in a study of early T cells in non-severe SARS-CoV-2 infection. Each CDR3 protein is one row after TCRdb ran MiXCR on the 5' RACE reads. The sample lists tens of thousands of distinct CDR3 sequences; about 23% were seen once. The sequenced sample was whole blood, obtained at baseline. Source of these receptors: an adult who was a healthcare worker with PCR-confirmed SARS-CoV-2 infection or an uninfected control (not recorded which).

The sample holds a few counts of this clonotype. This chain joins TRBV6-6 and TRBJ2-5; D is unresolved. Germline lookup yields CDR1 MNHNY and CDR2 SVGAGI (reference sequence). Trimming cost V 7 bases and J 5 bases, with 17 bases left between them. The CDR3 extends over 14 amino acids. The CDR3 DNA is TGTGCCAGCAACGTCGATGTCTCCTCGGAGACCCAGTACTTC. Protein: CASNVDVSSETQYF.

The DNA for the CDR3 is TGTGCCAGCAGCCCGAGAGTTTGGCAGGGGTTGGACAATGAGCAGTTCTTC. It specifies CASSPRVWQGLDNEQFF. V usage is TRBV7-8 and J usage is TRBJ2-1; the D gene is possibly TRBD1 (6 bases). CDR3 length equals 17 residues. Trimming pared 5 bases from V and 5 bases from J, leaving 22 bases between. Germline lookup yields CDR1 SGHVS and CDR2 FQNEAQ.